These T cell receptor beta chains were read from a single sample in a study of blood T cell repertoires in COVID-19. The data were produced by immunoSEQ multiplex PCR, yet TCRdb's version contains in-frame clones alone and is incomplete. The sample yields some 200,000 clones, about 87% seen once. Material: peripheral blood. These receptor sequences come from a man in his 70s with acute or convalescent COVID-19. The CDR3 runs from the conserved cysteine through the conserved F or W. Fields, in order: J gene, D gene, clone size, V gene, CDR3 protein, CDR3 DNA. A D gene is named only where the DNA matches it firmly. Clone size appears in some rows only: once, few, many, or a class for an expanded clone.

J: TRBJ1-4; D: NA; size: NA; V: TRBV6-5; CDR3: CASRNEGRGEKLFF; DNA: TGTGCCAGCAGAAATGAGGGCAGGGGTGAAAAACTGTTTTTT
J: TRBJ2-7; D: NA; size: NA; V: TRBV5-5; CDR3: CASSNRQLLSYEQYF; DNA: TGTGCCAGCAGCAACCGACAGCTTCTGTCCTACGAGCAGTACTTC
J: TRBJ2-1; D: TRBD2; size: once; V: TRBV4-1; CDR3: CASSQGILAGVPGYNEQFF; DNA: TGCGCCAGCAGCCAAGGTATCCTAGCGGGAGTTCCGGGCTACAATGAGCAGTTCTTC
J: TRBJ1-1; D: TRBD1; size: NA; V: TRBV5-1; CDR3: CASTLGQATNTEAFF; DNA: TGCGCCAGCACCCTGGGACAGGCCACGAACACTGAAGCTTTCTTT
J: TRBJ2-3; D: NA; size: NA; V: TRBV7-3; CDR3: CASSFVEEATQYF; DNA: TGTGCCAGCAGCTTCGTGGAGGAGGCTACGCAGTATTTT
J: TRBJ2-7; D: TRBD1; size: many; V: TRBV5-1; CDR3: CASSFYGPTDRGNEQYF; DNA: TGCGCCAGCAGCTTTTATGGGCCAACGGACAGGGGCAACGAGCAGTACTTC
J: TRBJ2-7; D: TRBD1; size: NA; V: TRBV5-1; CDR3: CASSAQTGGEYEQYF; DNA: TGCGCCAGCAGCGCTCAGACAGGGGGCGAGTACGAGCAGTACTTC
J: TRBJ1-1; D: TRBD1; size: NA; V: TRBV5-4; CDR3: CASSPRQGANTEAFF; DNA: TGTGCCAGCAGCCCAAGACAGGGGGCGAACACTGAAGCTTTCTTT
J: TRBJ1-3; D: NA; size: NA; V: TRBV24-1; CDR3: CATSDAGPGNTIYF; DNA: TGTGCCACCAGTGATGCAGGGCCTGGAAACACCATATATTTT
J: TRBJ1-2; D: NA; size: once; V: TRBV30; CDR3: CAWSVGGGIVGYTF; DNA: TGTGCCTGGAGTGTAGGGGGTGGGATCGTTGGCTACACCTTC
J: TRBJ2-7; D: TRBD1; size: NA; V: TRBV19; CDR3: CASSILGQGAFEQYF; DNA: TGTGCCAGTAGTATCCTGGGACAGGGGGCTTTCGAGCAGTACTTC
J: TRBJ2-7; D: NA; size: NA; V: TRBV12-3/TRBV12-4; CDR3: CASSLARPYEQYF; DNA: TGTGCCAGCAGTTTAGCCCGTCCCTACGAGCAGTACTTC
J: TRBJ2-7; D: TRBD1; size: NA; V: TRBV18; CDR3: CASSPQGAYEQYF; DNA: TGTGCCAGCTCACCACAGGGGGCATACGAGCAGTACTTC
J: TRBJ2-7; D: TRBD1; size: NA; V: TRBV4-3; CDR3: CASSQDRAGGRYEQYF; DNA: TGCGCCAGCAGCCAAGATCGGGCAGGGGGCAGGTACGAGCAGTACTTC
J: TRBJ1-6; D: TRBD1; size: NA; V: TRBV6-5; CDR3: CASSSGQVVNSPLHF; DNA: TGTGCCAGCAGTTCCGGACAGGTGGTCAATTCACCCCTCCACTTT
J: TRBJ1-2; D: NA; size: NA; V: TRBV5-1; CDR3: CASSSGGPGNYGYTF; DNA: TGCGCCAGCAGCTCTGGCGGCCCAGGGAACTATGGCTACACCTTC
J: TRBJ2-1; D: TRBD1; size: NA; V: TRBV9; CDR3: CASARGSSYNEQFF; DNA: TGTGCCTCAGCCAGGGGGAGCTCCTACAATGAGCAGTTCTTC
J: TRBJ1-4; D: NA; size: once; V: TRBV28; CDR3: CASRFQINEKLFF; DNA: TGTGCCAGCAGATTCCAGATTAATGAAAAACTGTTTTTT
J: TRBJ2-1; D: NA; size: NA; V: TRBV7-9; CDR3: CASARAGPRPHNEQFF; DNA: TGTGCCAGCGCCAGGGCAGGTCCACGGCCCCACAATGAGCAGTTCTTC
J: TRBJ2-2; D: TRBD2; size: few; V: TRBV28; CDR3: CASSILGGRAGSGELFF; DNA: TGTGCCAGCAGTATTCTGGGCGGGAGGGCCGGTTCCGGGGAGCTGTTTTTT
J: TRBJ1-1; D: TRBD1; size: NA; V: TRBV15; CDR3: CATSRPNRQGYYTEAFF; DNA: TGTGCCACCAGCAGACCCAACAGACAGGGGTACTACACTGAAGCTTTCTTT
J: TRBJ2-3; D: NA; size: few; V: TRBV9; CDR3: CASSLSYLYTDTQYF; DNA: TGTGCCAGCAGTCTCTCCTATTTATACACAGATACGCAGTATTTT
J: TRBJ2-2; D: NA; size: NA; V: TRBV7-3; CDR3: CASSMDSLSTGELFF; DNA: TGTGCCAGCAGCATGGACTCCCTTAGCACCGGGGAGCTGTTTTTT
J: TRBJ2-7; D: NA; size: once; V: TRBV18; CDR3: CASSQGGDGAYEQYF; DNA: TGTGCCAGCTCACAAGGGGGGGATGGGGCCTACGAGCAGTACTTC
J: TRBJ2-7; D: NA; size: NA; V: TRBV9; CDR3: CASSVGQTHSYEQYF; DNA: TGTGCCAGCAGCGTAGGACAGACCCATTCCTACGAGCAGTACTTC
J: TRBJ1-5; D: NA; size: few; V: TRBV19; CDR3: CASSIESNQPQHF; DNA: TGTGCCAGTAGTATCGAGAGCAATCAGCCCCAGCATTTT
J: TRBJ2-2; D: NA; size: NA; V: TRBV19; CDR3: CASSKARNTGELFF; DNA: TGTGCCAGTAGTAAGGCTAGGAACACCGGGGAGCTGTTTTTT
J: TRBJ2-5; D: TRBD1; size: NA; V: TRBV5-1; CDR3: CASSLALTGGAQETQYF; DNA: TGCGCCAGCAGCTTGGCCCTGACAGGGGGCGCGCAAGAGACCCAGTACTTC
J: TRBJ2-7; D: TRBD1; size: NA; V: TRBV5-1; CDR3: CASSPTGGQQYF; DNA: TGCGCCAGCAGCCCAACAGGGGGCCAGCAGTACTTC
J: TRBJ1-2; D: TRBD1; size: NA; V: TRBV5-7; CDR3: CASRLGQGANYGYTF; DNA: TGTGCCAGCAGATTAGGACAGGGGGCGAACTATGGCTACACCTTC
J: TRBJ2-1; D: NA; size: NA; V: TRBV27; CDR3: CASSLGPSLSYNEQFF; DNA: TGTGCCAGCAGTTTAGGTCCTAGCCTCTCCTACAATGAGCAGTTCTTC
J: TRBJ2-3; D: TRBD1; size: NA; V: TRBV9; CDR3: CASSGTGAGTDTQYF; DNA: TGTGCCAGCAGCGGGACAGGGGCCGGCACAGATACGCAGTATTTT
J: TRBJ1-2; D: NA; size: NA; V: TRBV6-5; CDR3: CASRQGTWGYTF; DNA: TGTGCCAGCCGTCAGGGGACATGGGGCTACACCTTC
J: TRBJ2-1; D: NA; size: NA; V: TRBV24-1; CDR3: CATSAQGTDYNEQFF; DNA: TGTGCCACCAGTGCACAGGGGACTGACTACAATGAGCAGTTCTTC
J: TRBJ2-1; D: NA; size: NA; V: TRBV10-3; CDR3: CAITPQDNNEQFF; DNA: TGTGCCATCACCCCCCAGGATAACAATGAGCAGTTCTTC
J: TRBJ2-7; D: NA; size: NA; V: TRBV19; CDR3: CASSFPNRYEQYF; DNA: TGTGCCAGTAGTTTCCCTAATCGCTACGAGCAGTACTTC
J: TRBJ2-2; D: NA; size: NA; V: TRBV28; CDR3: CASSFGRANTGELFF; DNA: TGTGCCAGCAGTTTTGGGCGGGCGAACACCGGGGAGCTGTTTTTT
J: TRBJ2-1; D: TRBD2; size: NA; V: TRBV11-2; CDR3: CASSFWTSGGDEQFF; DNA: TGTGCCAGCAGCTTCTGGACTAGCGGAGGGGATGAGCAGTTCTTC